These 8 T cell receptor beta chains were all obtained from the same sample, sequenced in a study of graft-versus-host responses after intestinal transplantation. Their recognized antigens are unknown. Produced via immunoSEQ multiplex PCR; TCRdb's table is partial and in-frame only. The repertoire consists of tens of thousands of clones, with roughly 91% occurring once and the leading ten covering around 7.8%. The sequenced sample was unstimulated CD8+ T cells sorted from spleen or lymph node cells, obtained before transplant. Receptors originate from a human donor who was the organ donor for an intestinal transplant.

This clone was detected once. V usage is TRBV19 and J usage is TRBJ1-1, with D unclear. The CDR3 covers 10 residues. Germline V gene data show CDR1 as LNHDA and CDR2 as SQIVND (reference sequence). V was cut by 6 bases and J by 7 bases, with 6 bases left in between. In DNA form, the CDR3 reads TGTGCCAGTAGGGGTATTGAAGCTTTCTTT. Translating it yields CASRGIEAFF.

This chain uses TRBV6-1 with TRBJ2-1; the D gene is possibly TRBD1 (6 bases). Germline lookup yields CDR1 MNHNS and CDR2 SASEGT. V lost 7 bases and J 4 bases, leaving 17 bases between the germline ends. This CDR3 has 15 amino acids. CDR3 in DNA: TGTGCCAGCACCCCGGAAAGACAGGTATACAATGAGCAGTTCTTC. Protein: CASTPERQVYNEQFF.

The V and J genes are TRBV5-7 and TRBJ1-3; D is unclear. TRBV5-7 is noted as an ORF with a role that remains uncertain. The CDR3 is 15 residues long. The V and J ends lost 2 bases and 4 bases respectively, with 13 bases between them. The CDR3 sequence: CASSFGVLRGNTIYF. As DNA, the CDR3 is TGTGCCAGCAGCTTCGGGGTTTTACGCGGAAACACCATATATTTT.

The V gene is TRBV5-8, the J gene TRBJ1-1, with D possibly matching TRBD1 (5 bases). CDR1 is SGHTS, CDR2 YDEGEE, per germline. This CDR3 comprises 17 residues. With 4 bases removed from V and 3 bases from J, the gap between germline ends came to 22 bases. The CDR3 region is CASSIRDYRLGDTEAFF. The CDR3 DNA reads as TGTGCCAGCAGCATCCGGGACTACCGACTGGGGGACACTGAAGCTTTCTTT.

The V and J genes are TRBV11-2 and TRBJ2-7, with 8 bases that match TRBD1. The V and J ends lost 5 bases and 5 bases, in that order; junction bases with no gene match: 5. CDR3 length: 13 residues. Germline V gene data show CDR1 as SGHAT and CDR2 as FQNNGV. The CDR3 DNA reads as TGTGCCAGCAGCCCGGACAGGGTAGACGAGCAGTACTTC. This sequence encodes CASSPDRVDEQYF.

This chain connects TRBV4-1 to TRBJ1-5; D remains ambiguous. With 0 bases removed from V and 3 bases from J, the gap between germline ends came to 6 bases. Germline V gene sequence: CDR1 MGHRA, CDR2 YSYEKL. This CDR3 spans 14 amino acids. The CDR3 region is CASSQDRINQPQHF. In nucleotides, the CDR3 is TGCGCCAGCAGCCAAGATCGTATCAATCAGCCCCAGCATTTT.

The chain carries TRBV9 and TRBJ2-1; D is unclear. This CDR3 is 14 amino acids long. V was pared by 0 bases and J by 6 bases, with 10 bases between. In germline, CDR1 is SGDLS, CDR2 YYNGEE. The CDR3 region is CASSVDGFPNEQFF. DNA of the CDR3: TGTGCCAGCAGCGTAGACGGGTTCCCCAATGAGCAGTTCTTC.

V usage is TRBV27 and J usage is TRBJ1-1; 9 bases line up with TRBD1. The CDR3 consists of 13 residues. Germline loops: CDR1 MNHEY, CDR2 SMNVEV (reference sequence). The V and J ends lost 0 bases and 11 bases, in that order; junction bases with no gene match: 4. The CDR3 spells CASSLSRDRDAFF. In DNA form, the CDR3 reads TGTGCCAGCAGTTTATCCCGGGACAGGGATGCTTTCTTT.